This is a list of T cell receptor beta chains from one sample in a study of T cell changes during pregnancy in multiple sclerosis. Assay used: immunoSEQ multiplex PCR; TCRdb lists only in-frame clones, some missing. The repertoire holds approximately 30,000 clones, with approximately 88% as singletons. The source was CD8+ T cells from peripheral blood mononuclear cells, collected in the first trimester of pregnancy. Receptors were obtained from a female donor with multiple sclerosis, enrolled in a pregnancy study. The CDR3 runs from the conserved cysteine through the conserved F or W. D genes are given only for firm matches. Where a row states a size, it is once, few, many or the class of an expanded clone; other rows omit it.

V gene: TRBV5-4
D gene: NA
clone size: NA
CDR3 length: 14
J gene: TRBJ1-1
CDR3 protein: CASRGEAGLTEAFF
CDR3 DNA: TGTGCCAGCCGGGGGGAGGCGGGGTTGACTGAAGCTTTCTTT

V gene: TRBV6-5
D gene: NA
clone size: NA
CDR3 length: 12
J gene: TRBJ1-3
CDR3 protein: CAVLSSGNTIYF
CDR3 DNA: TGTGCCGTCTTGAGCTCTGGAAACACCATATATTTT

V gene: TRBV7-9
D gene: TRBD1
clone size: once
CDR3 length: 15
J gene: TRBJ2-7
CDR3 protein: CASSFGTGLDYEQYF
CDR3 DNA: TGTGCCAGCAGCTTCGGGACAGGGCTCGACTACGAGCAGTACTTC

V gene: TRBV19
D gene: NA
clone size: NA
CDR3 length: 16
J gene: TRBJ1-2
CDR3 protein: CASSIVDRPGGDGYTF
CDR3 DNA: TGTGCCAGTAGTATAGTAGACCGACCGGGGGGCGATGGCTACACCTTC

V gene: TRBV5-1
D gene: TRBD1
clone size: once
CDR3 length: 12
J gene: TRBJ1-1
CDR3 protein: CASSTQGGEAFF
CDR3 DNA: TGCGCCAGCAGCACCCAAGGGGGCGAAGCTTTCTTT

V gene: TRBV7-9
D gene: NA
clone size: NA
CDR3 length: 13
J gene: TRBJ1-5
CDR3 protein: CASSRERSQPQHF
CDR3 DNA: TGTGCCAGCAGCCGGGAAAGGAGCCAGCCCCAGCATTTT

V gene: TRBV4-3
D gene: NA
clone size: NA
CDR3 length: 15
J gene: TRBJ2-7
CDR3 protein: CASSQVLAYIYEQYF
CDR3 DNA: TGCGCCAGCAGCCAAGTTCTCGCTTACATCTACGAGCAGTACTTC

V gene: TRBV6-1
D gene: TRBD1
clone size: many
CDR3 length: 15
J gene: TRBJ2-1
CDR3 protein: CASSERQGEGNEQFF
CDR3 DNA: TGTGCCAGCAGTGAACGACAGGGAGAGGGCAATGAGCAGTTCTTC

V gene: TRBV4-3
D gene: TRBD1
clone size: NA
CDR3 length: 15
J gene: TRBJ2-7
CDR3 protein: CASSTSTGGIDEQYF
CDR3 DNA: TGCGCCAGCAGCACCTCGACAGGGGGTATCGACGAGCAGTACTTC

V gene: TRBV19
D gene: NA
clone size: NA
CDR3 length: 15
J gene: TRBJ2-5
CDR3 protein: CASSIELEAPETQYF
CDR3 DNA: TGTGCCAGTAGTATAGAGCTCGAAGCGCCAGAGACCCAGTACTTC

V gene: TRBV28
D gene: TRBD2
clone size: NA
CDR3 length: 15
J gene: TRBJ2-1
CDR3 protein: CASSLLAENYNEQFF
CDR3 DNA: TGTGCCAGCAGTTTACTAGCGGAAAACTACAATGAGCAGTTCTTC

V gene: TRBV27
D gene: TRBD1
clone size: NA
CDR3 length: 17
J gene: TRBJ1-4
CDR3 protein: CASSEEAPGQLNEKLFF
CDR3 DNA: TGTGCCAGCAGCGAAGAAGCACCGGGACAGCTAAATGAAAAACTGTTTTTT

V gene: TRBV28
D gene: NA
clone size: NA
CDR3 length: 16
J gene: TRBJ2-2
CDR3 protein: CASRPHPHSTEGELFF
CDR3 DNA: TGTGCCAGCAGGCCACACCCTCATTCGACGGAGGGGGAGCTGTTTTTT

V gene: TRBV4-2
D gene: NA
clone size: NA
CDR3 length: 13
J gene: TRBJ1-1
CDR3 protein: CASSHARNTEAFF
CDR3 DNA: TGTGCCAGCAGCCACGCTAGGAACACTGAAGCTTTCTTT

V gene: TRBV27
D gene: TRBD2
clone size: NA
CDR3 length: 14
J gene: TRBJ2-7
CDR3 protein: CASSHTSGGYEQYF
CDR3 DNA: TGTGCCAGCAGTCATACTAGCGGCGGGTACGAGCAGTACTTC

V gene: TRBV27
D gene: TRBD2
clone size: NA
CDR3 length: 15
J gene: TRBJ2-3
CDR3 protein: CASSPSGENTDTQYF
CDR3 DNA: TGTGCCAGCAGCCCGAGCGGGGAAAACACAGATACGCAGTATTTT

V gene: TRBV11-2
D gene: NA
clone size: few
CDR3 length: 14
J gene: TRBJ1-1
CDR3 protein: CASSLSDTLAEAFF
CDR3 DNA: TGTGCCAGCAGCTTATCGGACACTCTCGCTGAAGCTTTCTTT

V gene: TRBV10-3
D gene: TRBD2
clone size: NA
CDR3 length: 12
J gene: TRBJ2-7
CDR3 protein: CAINSGGYEQYF
CDR3 DNA: TGTGCCATCAACTCGGGGGGGTACGAGCAGTACTTC

V gene: TRBV15
D gene: NA
clone size: NA
CDR3 length: 16
J gene: TRBJ2-2
CDR3 protein: CATSRDPGDNTGELFF
CDR3 DNA: TGTGCCACCAGCAGAGATCCGGGAGATAACACCGGGGAGCTGTTTTTT